The 24 T cell receptor beta chains below all came from one sample that was sequenced in a study of cytomegalovirus exposure and HLA in healthy donors. A multiplex PCR was run with 60 Vbeta primers and 13 Jbeta primers. Produced via immunoSEQ multiplex PCR; TCRdb's table is partial and in-frame only. Of about 93,000 clones listed, around 78% are singletons. The specimen was PBMCs. All receptors derive from a man under 40 in good health and CMV-seronegative.

This CDR3 is CATGSRQISNQPQHF. The CDR3 nucleotides read TGTGCCACCGGCTCTAGACAGATTAGCAATCAGCCCCAGCATTTT. The rearrangement links TRBV15 to TRBJ1-5, with D tentatively TRBD1 (5 bases). In germline, CDR1 is LNHNV, CDR2 YYDKDF (reference sequence). Deletions cut 8 bases from V and 0 bases from J, with 14 bases between. CDR3 length equals 15 residues. Complete variable domain (other parts from reference TRBV15 and TRBJ1-5): DAMVIQNPRYQVTQFGKPVTLSCSQTLNHNVMYWYQQKSSQAPKLLFHYYDKDFNNEADTPDNFQSRRPNTSFCFLDIRSPGLGDTAMYLCATGSRQISNQPQHFGDGTRLSIL.

The chain carries TRBV9 and TRBJ2-7; the D gene is possibly TRBD2 (7 bases). V lost 3 bases and J lost 6, with 13 bases in between. This CDR3 has 13 residues. Germline V gives CDR1 SGDLS, CDR2 YYNGEE. The DNA for the CDR3 is TGTGCCAGCAGCGGAGGGGGGGAACTCGAGCAGTACTTC. Translation gives CASSGGGELEQYF.

This chain uses TRBV27 with TRBJ1-2; 10 nucleotides match TRBD1. The CDR3 is made up of 14 amino acids. V was pared by 6 bases and J by 5 bases, with 6 bases of the junction left unmatched. Germline V lookup: CDR1 MNHEY, CDR2 SMNVEV (reference sequence). The DNA of the CDR3 is TGTGCCAGCAGCAAAGACAGGGGGCTATATGGCTACACCTTC. This sequence encodes CASSKDRGLYGYTF.

The rearrangement joins TRBV6-6 to TRBJ1-5; 8 bases are a match to TRBD1. J gave up 9 bases and V 5 bases, and 9 bases lay outside the gene matches. This CDR3 region has 14 residues. Germline CDR1 MNHNY, CDR2 SVGAGI (reference sequence). CDR3 DNA: TGTGCCAGCAGTCCCGGGACAGGAACCCCGCCCCAGCATTTT. Translating gives CASSPGTGTPPQHF.

This chain links TRBV16 with TRBJ1-5; D gene uncertain. V lost 2 bases and J lost 8, with 10 bases in between. Germline-derived CDR1 and CDR2 are KGHSY and FQNENV. The CDR3 consists of 13 residues. The CDR3 DNA reads TGTGCCAGCAGCCAAACTAGTTGGGAGCCCCAGCATTTT. Protein sequence: CASSQTSWEPQHF.

The chain is built from TRBV6-5 and TRBJ2-1; 9 bases align to TRBD2. Germline lookup yields CDR1 MNHEY and CDR2 SVGAGI. The CDR3 contains 15 residues. The junction had 5 bases not matched to a gene; V was cut back by 5 bases and J by 3 bases. CDR3 nucleotides: TGTGCCAGCAGTCGGGCTAGCGGGGACTACAATGAGCAGTTCTTC. Amino acid sequence: CASSRASGDYNEQFF.

The CDR3 DNA reads as TGTGCCAGCAGACAGGGGGCGCGGAGTTACACCTTC. It yields the protein CASRQGARSYTF. V usage is TRBV28 and J usage is TRBJ1-2; 9 bases line up with TRBD1. The CDR3 runs to 12 residues. The junction had 7 bases not matched to a gene; V was cut back by 6 bases and J by 11 bases. In germline, CDR1 is MDHEN, CDR2 SYDVKM.

The chain has TRBV14 and TRBJ2-7; 8 bases are a match to TRBD1. Germline CDR1 SGHDN, CDR2 FVKESK. Unmatched junction bases numbered 4, after V lost 1 base and J lost 8 bases. The CDR3 is 13 residues long. In DNA form, the CDR3 reads TGTGCCAGCAGCCAAGGGACAGGGAAGAAGCAGTACGTC. Translated: CASSQGTGKKQYV.

The V and J genes are TRBV5-5 and TRBJ1-2, with TRBD1 identical over 7 bases. V lost 6 bases, J lost 8 bases, and 7 bases stayed unmatched. The CDR3 is 12 residues long. The germline gives CDR1 SGHKS, CDR2 YYEKEE (reference sequence). CDR3 sequence: CASNIQGYGYTF. The CDR3 nucleotides read TGTGCCAGCAACATACAGGGGTACGGCTACACCTTC. Full variable domain (outside the CDR3, taken from reference TRBV5-5 and TRBJ1-2): DAGVTQSPTHLIKTRGQQVTLRCSPISGHKSVSWYQQVLGQGPQFIFQYYEKEERGRGNFPDRFSARQFPNYSSELNVNALLLGDSALYLCASNIQGYGYTFGSGTRLTVV.

The chain carries TRBV10-2 and TRBJ2-7; 7 nucleotides match TRBD1. Germline values: CDR1 WSHSY, CDR2 SAAADI. CDR3 length: 15 amino acids. V shed 10 bases, J shed 7 bases, and the junction held 19 bases outside the gene matches. The CDR3 DNA is TGCGCCACCGAAGCCGGGACAGACCCACGGGGAGAGCAGTACGTC. It translates to CATEAGTDPRGEQYV.

The chain combines TRBV5-6 with TRBJ1-2, with 7 bases aligning to TRBD1. The CDR3 consists of 13 residues. Looked up from germline, CDR1 is SGHDT and CDR2 is YYEEEE. V lost 4 bases and J lost 3; bases outside the gene matches: 3. CDR3 protein: CASSRGPDYGYTF. CDR3 nucleotide sequence: TGTGCCAGCAGCAGGGGGCCGGACTATGGCTACACCTTC. Combining the CDR3 with reference TRBV5-6 and TRBJ1-2 gives the whole variable domain DAGVTQSPTHLIKTRGQQVTLRCSPKSGHDTVSWYQQALGQGPQFIFQYYEEEERQRGNFPDRFSGHQFPNYSSELNVNALLLGDSALYLCASSRGPDYGYTFGSGTRLTVV.

This chain connects TRBV21-1 to TRBJ2-5; the table's D call of TRBD2 was not tested on the DNA. TRBV21-1 is a listed pseudogene. CDR3 length: 15 amino acids. CDR3 DNA sequence: TGTGCCAGCAGCGTCGACGAGGGGGGGCGAGAGACCCAGTACTTC. This translates into CASSVDEGGRETQYF.

The V gene is TRBV5-4, the J gene TRBJ2-6; the D is unclear. This CDR3 is 15 amino acids long. Deletions cut 4 bases from V and 1 base from J, with 9 bases between. The germline V gene has CDR1 SGHNT and CDR2 YYREEE (reference sequence). CDR3 in DNA: TGTGCCAGCAGCGTGAGAGGTTCTGGGGCCAACGTCCTGACTTTC. It codes for CASSVRGSGANVLTF.

The CDR3, as DNA: TGTGCCAGCAGCTTGGCCGAGCAGGGCCCGTGGTCACCCCTCCACTTT. Amino acid sequence: CASSLAEQGPWSPLHF. The chain joins TRBV5-4 to TRBJ1-6, with D possibly being TRBD1 (5 bases). CDR1 SGHNT and CDR2 YYREEE come from the germline V gene (reference sequence). V was pared by 0 bases and J by 10 bases, with 17 bases between. The CDR3 extends over 16 amino acids.

This sequence joins TRBV5-5 and TRBJ2-7; 7 bases line up with TRBD2. The CDR3 has 16 amino acids. After removal of 4 bases from V and 3 bases from J, the junction contained 13 bases not matched to a gene. Germline V gene data show CDR1 as SGHKS and CDR2 as YYEKEE (reference sequence). CDR3 sequence (DNA): TGTGCCAGCAGCCTCCGCCCCGGGGGGTACGACTACGAGCAGTACTTC. As protein: CASSLRPGGYDYEQYF. The whole variable domain, remainder taken from reference TRBV5-5 and TRBJ2-7, is DAGVTQSPTHLIKTRGQQVTLRCSPISGHKSVSWYQQVLGQGPQFIFQYYEKEERGRGNFPDRFSARQFPNYSSELNVNALLLGDSALYLCASSLRPGGYDYEQYFGPGTRLTVT.

The rearrangement uses TRBV15 and TRBJ1-1; D is perhaps TRBD1 (5 bases). The CDR3 covers 14 residues. V was clipped by 3 bases and J by 4 bases, with 12 bases between them. Germline-derived CDR1 and CDR2 are LNHNV and YYDKDF (reference sequence). CDR3: CATSRLQGSTEAFF. CDR3 sequence (DNA): TGTGCCACCAGCAGGTTGCAGGGTAGCACTGAAGCTTTCTTT.

The V gene is TRBV6-5, the J gene TRBJ1-3; the D is unclear. The CDR3 is 16 residues long. Germline V CDR1 and CDR2: MNHEY, SVGAGI. Trimming pared 2 bases from V and 3 bases from J, leaving 14 bases between. CDR3 coding DNA: TGTGCCAGCAGTTACGAGGGTCCTTACCGTGGAAACACCATATATTTT. Translating it yields CASSYEGPYRGNTIYF.

This clone was counted ten times or more. This CDR3 is CAIRRTKNSDGYTF. CDR3 DNA sequence: TGTGCCATCAGACGGACAAAAAACAGCGACGGCTACACCTTC. V and J are TRBV10-3 and TRBJ1-2, with a weak D call TRBD1 (5 bases). The CDR3 consists of 14 residues. Per the germline V gene, CDR1 is ENHRY and CDR2 is SYGVKD. Trimming shortened V by 6 bases and J by 8 bases, and 19 bases separated the two germline ends.

The chain recombines TRBV13 with TRBJ2-1, with a weak D call TRBD2 (5 bases). Germline V lookup: CDR1 PRHDT, CDR2 FYEKMQ (reference sequence). Trimming took 4 bases from V and 3 from J, leaving 10 bases between them. This CDR3 is 14 amino acids long. The DNA of the CDR3 is TGTGCCAGCAGCTCAAAGACTATCTACAATGAGCAGTTCTTC. It codes for CASSSKTIYNEQFF.

The chain carries TRBV5-1 and TRBJ2-7; 11 bases are a match to TRBD2. The trim removed 1 base at V and 5 bases at J, leaving 5 bases unmatched. The length of the CDR3 is 15 residues. CDR1 is SGHRS and CDR2 is YFSETQ in the germline V gene. The chain's CDR3 is CASSLNSGRGNEQYV. As DNA, the CDR3 is TGCGCCAGCAGCTTGAATAGCGGGAGGGGTAACGAGCAGTACGTC.

This clone was picked up a small number of times. V and J are TRBV5-8 and TRBJ2-7; D is unresolved. Between the trimmed V and J ends, which lost 0 bases and 3 bases, there was a span of 10 bases. The CDR3 is 14 amino acids. The germline gives CDR1 SGHTS, CDR2 YDEGEE. CDR3 region: CASSLAEWNYEQYV. CDR3 coding DNA: TGTGCCAGCAGCTTGGCCGAGTGGAACTACGAGCAGTACGTC.

As DNA, the CDR3 is TGCGCCAGCAGCTTAGAGCGGGGGGGCCCCTACAATGAGCAGTTCTTC. This sequence encodes CASSLERGGPYNEQFF. This sequence joins TRBV5-1 and TRBJ2-1; 10 bases are shared with TRBD2. This CDR3 has 16 amino acids. Germline CDR1 is SGHRS and CDR2 is YFSETQ. V dropped 2 bases and J dropped 2; count of bases not matched to a gene: 4.

The chain recombines TRBV7-2 with TRBJ1-2; D ambiguous. CDR3 length: 15 residues. Germline CDR1 and CDR2: SGHTA and FQGNSA. Trimming took 1 base from V and 6 from J, leaving 15 bases between them. The CDR3 DNA sequence: TGTGCCAGCAGCTTAGAAGGCAGGCCCCCCGATGGCTACACCTTC. Protein sequence: CASSLEGRPPDGYTF.

CDR3 loop: CASSQEGPTGYGYTF. The CDR3 DNA reads TGTGCCAGCAGCCAAGAGGGTCCAACGGGCTATGGCTACACCTTC. The gene calls are TRBV4-2 and TRBJ1-2; no definite D call. The ends were cut back, 0 bases at V and 4 bases at J, with 12 bases in the middle. The CDR3 has 15 amino acids. The V gene's germline CDR1 is LGHNA and CDR2 YNFKEQ.